A single sample is the source of the 5 T cell receptor beta chains below, sequenced in a study of T cell responses to AZD1222 COVID-19 vaccine. This table comes from immunoSEQ multiplex PCR, and its TCRdb copy is limited to in-frame clones, with some not included. The table shows 150,000 to 200,000 clones, with roughly 94% occurring only once. The sample consisted of peripheral blood, taken 28 days after the second AZD1222 dose. These receptors all stem from an adult who received the AZD1222 COVID-19 vaccine.

The V call is TRBV27, the J call TRBJ2-7, with D uncertain. Germline CDR1 reads MNHEY; CDR2 reads SMNVEV (reference sequence). The germline V and J ends were trimmed by 4 bases and 0 bases, with 1 base remaining between them. The length of the CDR3 is 11 residues. For the CDR3, the DNA is TGTGCCAGCAGTTCCTCCTACGAGCAGTACTTC. Protein: CASSSSYEQYF.

The rearrangement joins TRBV29-1 to TRBJ2-2, with D unclear. The CDR3 sequence is 14 residues long. The germline V gene encodes CDR1 SQVTM and CDR2 ANQGSEA. The V gene lost 0 bases and the J gene lost 3 bases, with 8 bases spanning the gap. The DNA for the CDR3 is TGCAGCGTTGAAGAGGGCCGGGACACCGGGGAGCTGTTTTTT. This translates into CSVEEGRDTGELFF.

The chain carries TRBV9 and TRBJ2-7; 8 bases map to TRBD1. V trimming: 0 bases; J trimming: 4 bases; junction bases outside the gene matches: 6. Germline CDR1 and CDR2: SGDLS and YYNGEE. CDR3 length: 15 amino acids. The CDR3 sequence is CASSVGTGLGYEQYF. CDR3 nucleotides: TGTGCCAGCAGCGTAGGGACAGGGCTGGGGTACGAGCAGTACTTC.

The J gene is TRBJ1-4, the V gene TRBV6-4; D unresolved. Trimming pared 3 bases from V and 6 bases from J, leaving 5 bases between. The CDR3 extends over 12 amino acids. CDR1 MRHNA and CDR2 SNTAGT come from the germline V gene. CDR3 region: CASSEAYEKLFF. DNA of the CDR3: TGTGCCAGCAGTGAGGCTTATGAAAAACTGTTTTTT.

The chain combines TRBV28 with TRBJ2-1; D is uncertain. From germline, CDR1 is MDHEN and CDR2 SYDVKM. The CDR3 sequence is 14 residues long. The V gene lost 5 bases and the J gene lost 2 bases, with 10 bases spanning the gap. CDR3 in DNA: TGTGCCAGCAGTCCCTTCGGCACCTACAATGAGCAGTTCTTC. Amino acids: CASSPFGTYNEQFF. The full variable domain, in which reference TRBV28 and TRBJ2-1 provide the parts outside the CDR3, is DVKVTQSSRYLVKRTGEKVFLECVQDMDHENMFWYRQDPGLGLRLIYFSYDVKMKEKGDIPEGYSVSREKKERFSLILESASTNQTSMYLCASSPFGTYNEQFFGPGTRLTVL.